These 11 T cell receptor beta chains were sequenced from one sample in a study of cytomegalovirus exposure and HLA in healthy donors (dated by TCRdb to about 2017). The library was generated by the immunoSEQ multiplex PCR assay. TCRdb's version of the immuneACCESS table is confined to in-frame rearrangements and falls short of the full clone set. An unresolved V gene accounts for under half of the shortfall where checked; the remainder is of unknown origin. The sample records around 180,000 clones, around four fifths of which are singletons. Jointly, the top ten make up around 7% of the sample. Source material: PBMCs. Source of these receptors: a man between 18 and 29 years old in good health and CMV-seropositive.

This chain uses TRBV6-5 with TRBJ2-3, with D tentatively TRBD1 (6 bases). CDR1 is MNHEY and CDR2 is SVGAGI in the germline V gene. CDR3 length: 15 amino acids. Between the trimmed V and J ends, which lost 4 bases and 0 bases, there was a span of 11 bases. CDR3 protein: CASSFGTPSTDTQYF. In nucleotides, the CDR3 is TGTGCCAGCAGTTTCGGGACACCCAGCACAGATACGCAGTATTTT.

The gene calls are TRBV28 and TRBJ2-3; D is undetermined. Trimming took 3 bases from V and 11 from J, leaving 12 bases between them. Germline CDR1 and CDR2: MDHEN and SYDVKM. The CDR3 is 12 amino acids. CDR3 nucleotides: TGTGCCAGCAGTTTGGGCGTCAAAGAGCAGTATTTT. Translated, it gives CASSLGVKEQYF.

The genes are TRBV6-5 and TRBJ2-2; TRBD2 matches at 7 bases. The CDR3 loop spans 13 amino acids. Germline loops: CDR1 MNHEY, CDR2 SVGAGI. V lost 6 bases to trimming and J lost 7 bases; unmatched junction nucleotides: 5. The CDR3 spells CASRPGLLGELFF. CDR3 bases: TGTGCCAGCAGGCCGGGACTACTCGGGGAGCTGTTTTTT.

The rearrangement uses TRBV6-6 and TRBJ2-7; 13 bases map to TRBD2. CDR3 size: 15 residues. V gave up 5 bases and J gave up 4 bases; unmatched junction bases: 5. Looked up from germline, CDR1 is MNHNY and CDR2 is SVGAGI (reference sequence). The CDR3 spells CASSGGLAGVYEQYF. CDR3 nucleotides: TGTGCCAGCAGTGGCGGACTAGCGGGAGTTTACGAGCAGTACTTC.

This clone was detected only once. The gene calls are TRBV28 and TRBJ2-7; 8 nucleotides align to TRBD1. The V gene's germline CDR1 is MDHEN and CDR2 SYDVKM. The V gene end was trimmed by 5 bases and the J gene end by 6 bases; junction bases not matched to a gene: 9. This CDR3 spans 14 amino acids. The CDR3 reads CASSQMDRASEQYF. CDR3 in DNA: TGTGCCAGCAGTCAAATGGACAGGGCCTCCGAGCAGTACTTC.

This chain connects TRBV30 to TRBJ2-7; tentative D call: TRBD2 (6 bases). This CDR3 comprises 12 residues. Germline lookup yields CDR1 GTSNPN and CDR2 SVGIG (reference sequence). The V end was cut by 5 bases, the J end by 2 bases, with 10 bases between. CDR3 DNA: TGTGCCTGGTATAGCGGAACCTACGAGCAGTACTTC. This sequence encodes CAWYSGTYEQYF.

V usage is TRBV27 and J usage is TRBJ2-2; 14 bases are shared with TRBD2. Germline CDR1 MNHEY, CDR2 SMNVEV (reference sequence). CDR3 length equals 18 residues. Trimming cost V 5 bases and J 3 bases; bases outside gene matches: 8. DNA for the CDR3: TGTGCCAGCAGTACCGGTCCGGGACTAGCGGGGGACACCGGGGAGCTGTTTTTT. It translates to CASSTGPGLAGDTGELFF.

This chain connects TRBV5-1 to TRBJ2-5; D is possibly TRBD1 (5 bases). Germline V gives CDR1 SGHRS, CDR2 YFSETQ. The CDR3 totals 13 residues. V gave up 3 bases and J gave up 4 bases, with 10 bases separating them. The CDR3 sequence: CASSSWTRETQYF. CDR3 DNA: TGCGCCAGCAGCTCGTGGACACGAGAGACCCAGTACTTC.

The chain employs TRBV27 and TRBJ2-2, with D perhaps TRBD1 (5 bases). CDR3 length: 19 amino acids. Germline V gene sequence: CDR1 MNHEY, CDR2 SMNVEV (reference sequence). The V end was cut by 2 bases, the J end by 1 base, with 20 bases between. CDR3 sequence reads: CASSLNLVTGHLNTGELFF. The CDR3 DNA reads TGTGCCAGCAGTTTAAACCTCGTCACCGGACACCTGAACACCGGGGAGCTGTTTTTT.

This clone showed up just a few times. The chain employs TRBV4-1 and TRBJ1-1; D gene ambiguous. In germline, CDR1 is MGHRA, CDR2 YSYEKL. The CDR3 loop spans 14 amino acids. Trimming took 1 base from V and 0 from J, leaving 6 bases between them. The CDR3 loop is CASSQGLLNTEAFF. The CDR3 DNA follows: TGCGCCAGCAGCCAAGGACTGTTGAACACTGAAGCTTTCTTT.

The genes are TRBV7-2 and TRBJ2-7; D gene ambiguous. Trimming left V 0 bases short and J 3 bases short, with 15 bases between. The CDR3 spans 16 residues. The V gene's germline CDR1 is SGHTA and CDR2 FQGNSA. The CDR3 DNA reads TGTGCCAGCAGCTTAGCAGCGTCAGCGAACTACTACGAGCAGTACTTC. It specifies CASSLAASANYYEQYF.